This T cell receptor (beta chain) was captured in a study of regulatory T cells in long-lasting Graves disease. Combining iRepertoire HTBI primers with Arm-PCR of CDR3 regions, the authors built TCR beta libraries. One entry per CDR3 protein results from TCRdb running MiXCR on the multiplex PCR reads. The sample lists about 460,000 distinct CDR3 sequences; 14% were seen once. This clonotype was detected many times. Time point: newly diagnosed GD, antithyroid drugs for less than 3 months. Isolated PBMC RNA provided the starting material for the TCR library. This same sample was also part of a study on T cells in Graves' hyperthyroidism and ophthalmopathy. That investigation notes: First-round RT-PCR with HTBI primers amplified the TCR CDR3 region. Before onset, by a median of approximately 6.8 months, the model predicted ophthalmopathy.

The source was peripheral blood mononuclear cells (PBMCs), collected at new diagnosis, from a patient treated with antithyroid drugs. This receptor was identified in a woman between 50 and 59 years old with Graves disease.

The CDR3 is CASSLQHGNQPQHF. The CDR3 region has the DNA TGTGCCAGCAGCTTACAACATGGCAATCAGCCCCAGCATTTT. This chain uses TRBV13 with TRBJ1-5, with D unresolved. Trimming cost V 2 bases and J 2 bases, with 7 bases left between them. This CDR3 contains 14 residues. Germline V lookup: CDR1 PRHDT, CDR2 FYEKMQ (reference sequence).